This TCR beta chain was found in a study of cytomegalovirus exposure and HLA in healthy donors. Study outcomes and limitations: According to an earlier analysis, most TCR beta V segments yielded productive rearrangements about 87% or about 30% of the time.

Note on this clone: What it recognizes is unknown.

Each of the donors was a healthy bone marrow donor. PCR involved 60 Vbeta and 13 Jbeta primers. The repertoire was sequenced with immunoSEQ multiplex PCR; TCRdb's copy has only in-frame clones and lacks some. This table has 90,000 or so clones, almost 80% appearing once. The CDR3 extends over 15 amino acids. This sequence joins TRBV21-1 and TRBJ2-5; TRBD1, as called in the table, went unchecked against the DNA. TRBV21-1 is tagged as a pseudogene. The sequence was collected from a female donor in good health and CMV-seronegative. The sample taken for sequencing was PBMCs. CDR3 residues: CASSTRDRPQETQYF. Written as DNA, the CDR3 is TGTGCCAGCAGCACCCGGGACAGACCCCAAGAGACCCAGTACTTC.